The rows below give T cell receptor beta chains drawn from one sample of a study of early T cells in non-severe SARS-CoV-2 infection. TCRdb independently ran MiXCR on the 5' RACE reads; one entry per CDR3 protein. The sample consists of 37,000 or so distinct CDR3 sequences, 4.5% to 5% of them appearing once. Sequencing was done on a sample of whole blood. Receptor source: an adult who was a healthcare worker with PCR-confirmed SARS-CoV-2 infection or an uninfected control (not recorded which). Both conserved end residues are part of each CDR3. The D gene is left open where the match is weak. Only some rows state a clone size, as once, few, many or a class for expanded clones.

J gene: TRBJ2-5; clone size: many; D gene: TRBD2; V gene: TRBV20-1; CDR3 protein: CSARVGLAAGRGETQYF; CDR3 DNA: TGCAGTGCTAGAGTTGGCCTAGCGGCCGGGCGGGGAGAGACCCAGTACTTC
J gene: TRBJ2-7; clone size: many; D gene: TRBD1; V gene: TRBV5-6; CDR3 protein: CASNQRRDRGPRSSYEQYF; CDR3 DNA: TGTGCCAGCAACCAACGCCGGGACAGGGGGCCGCGAAGCTCCTACGAGCAGTACTTC
J gene: TRBJ2-7; clone size: -; D gene: -; V gene: TRBV28; CDR3 protein: CASSPHRSPGSYEQYF; CDR3 DNA: TGTGCCAGCAGTCCGCATCGGTCCCCCGGCTCCTACGAGCAGTACTTC
J gene: TRBJ1-6; clone size: few; D gene: -; V gene: TRBV6-5; CDR3 protein: CASSYGVGGSASPLHF; CDR3 DNA: TGTGCCAGCAGTTACGGGGTTGGGGGGTCAGCTTCACCCCTCCACTTT
J gene: TRBJ1-2; clone size: many; D gene: -; V gene: TRBV29-1; CDR3 protein: CSVEDWGGSPFAGYTF; CDR3 DNA: TGCAGCGTTGAAGATTGGGGCGGATCCCCTTTCGCTGGCTACACCTTC
J gene: TRBJ2-7; clone size: many; D gene: -; V gene: TRBV7-6; CDR3 protein: CASSPGGAYEQYF; CDR3 DNA: TGTGCCAGCAGCCCAGGGGGGGCCTACGAGCAGTACTTC
J gene: TRBJ2-3; clone size: few; D gene: -; V gene: TRBV11-2; CDR3 protein: CASSPRRLTQYF; CDR3 DNA: TGTGCCAGCAGCCCACGCAGGCTTACGCAGTATTTT
J gene: TRBJ1-5; clone size: many; D gene: TRBD1; V gene: TRBV28; CDR3 protein: CASSLAGTGGGQPQHF; CDR3 DNA: TGTGCCAGCAGTTTAGCGGGGACAGGGGGCGGTCAGCCCCAGCATTTT
J gene: TRBJ2-1; clone size: -; D gene: -; V gene: TRBV28; CDR3 protein: CASKGGGKYNEQFF; CDR3 DNA: TGTGCCAGCAAAGGTGGAGGTAAATACAATGAGCAGTTCTTC
J gene: TRBJ2-1; clone size: few; D gene: TRBD2; V gene: TRBV6-2/TRBV6-3; CDR3 protein: CASIKRLAGGKFLNEQFF; CDR3 DNA: TGTGCCAGCATTAAACGACTAGCGGGAGGGAAATTTTTAAATGAGCAGTTCTTC